The 25 T cell receptor beta chains below all came from one sample that was sequenced in a study of T cells in Graves' hyperthyroidism and ophthalmopathy. Amplification of TCR beta CDR3 regions used RNA as the template. The study used the HTBI primer set for a first-round RT-PCR of the TCR CDR3. From the multiplex PCR reads, TCRdb called clonotypes with MiXCR, one entry per CDR3 protein. The data hold some 510,000 distinct CDR3 sequences, with 20% to 25% observed a single time. Sequenced input: blood. The receptors derive from a man between 18 and 29 years old with Graves' hyperthyroidism.

This clonotype has only a few counts. The chain combines TRBV20-1 with TRBJ2-7; TRBD2 might be the D (7 bases). Germline V gene data show CDR1 as DFQATT and CDR2 as SNEGSKA (reference sequence). V was pared by 0 bases and J by 3 bases, with 15 bases between. CDR3 length: 15 amino acids. The CDR3 protein is CSARDYAGALYEQYF. CDR3 in DNA: TGCAGTGCTAGAGATTATGCGGGGGCCCTCTACGAGCAGTACTTC.

This clonotype has ten or more counts. The genes are TRBV6-2 or TRBV6-3 and TRBJ2-7; 9 bases align to TRBD1. Per the germline V gene, CDR1 is MNHEY and CDR2 is SVGEGT. V lost 2 bases to trimming and J lost 2 bases; unmatched junction nucleotides: 4. The CDR3 is made up of 15 amino acids. In DNA form, the CDR3 reads TGTGCCAGCAGTTACGGGACAGGGCTACCCTACGAGCAGTACTTC. This codes for CASSYGTGLPYEQYF.

The chain uses TRBV6-1 and TRBJ1-2; the D is unclear. Germline assignment: CDR1 MNHNS and CDR2 SASEGT. The V and J ends lost 7 bases and 0 bases respectively, with 12 bases between them. This CDR3 region has 14 residues. Here the CDR3 reads CASMLVIANYGYTF. The DNA for the CDR3 is TGTGCCAGCATGCTAGTGATAGCTAACTATGGCTACACCTTC.

With respect to this clonotype: A read error may be the cause here, since a much bigger clone is one base away. This chain uses TRBV14 with TRBJ1-1; D gene ambiguous. The germline CDR1 and CDR2 sequences are SGHDN and FVKESK. Trimming removed 2 bases from V and 4 bases from J, with 11 bases in between. The CDR3 runs to 14 residues. The CDR3 nucleotides read TGTGCCAGCAGCCAACTGCCTCTCGGCACTGAAGCTTTCTTT. Encoded protein: CASSQLPLGTEAFF.

V is TRBV12-3 or TRBV12-4 and J is TRBJ1-5; TRBD1 is a possible D gene (5 bases). The CDR3 totals 12 residues. V lost 6 bases to trimming and J lost 6 bases, with 9 bases between them. The CDR3 DNA sequence: TGTGCCAGCAGCCGAGACAGTCAGCCCCAGCATTTT. This translates into CASSRDSQPQHF.

For the CDR3, the DNA is TGTGCCACGAGGGTCGGGGACAGGAGCCCCTACGAGCAGTACTTC. This translates into CATRVGDRSPYEQYF. The chain carries TRBV24-1 and TRBJ2-7; TRBD1 matches 8 bases. CDR3 size: 15 residues. CDR1 and CDR2 from the germline V gene are KGHDR and SFDVKD. Losses at the gene ends were 10 bases for V and 2 bases for J; bases not matched to a gene: 12.

This clonotype was detected only a few times. The genes are TRBV7-9 and TRBJ2-5; 7 nucleotides agree with TRBD1. J was trimmed by 5 bases and V by 2 bases; bases with no gene match: 8. This CDR3 spans 15 amino acids. In germline, CDR1 is SEHNR, CDR2 FQNEAQ (reference sequence). CDR3 loop: CASSLTTGAGETQYF. CDR3 coding DNA: TGTGCCAGCAGCTTAACTACAGGGGCCGGGGAGACCCAGTACTTC.

CDR3 amino acids: CASSSKWLSISGVETQYF. CDR3 nucleotides: TGTGCCAGCAGCTCTAAATGGTTGTCCATTTCCGGCGTAGAGACCCAGTACTTC. The chain is built from TRBV7-8 and TRBJ2-5; D uncertain. The V and J ends lost 4 bases and 4 bases respectively, with 25 bases between them. Germline assignment: CDR1 SGHVS and CDR2 FQNEAQ. CDR3 length: 18 residues.

This clonotype occurred many times. The chain links TRBV13 to TRBJ2-7; 10 bases line up with TRBD1. CDR3 size: 15 residues. Germline CDR1 PRHDT, CDR2 FYEKMQ (reference sequence). After removal of 4 bases from V and 2 bases from J, the junction contained 5 bases not matched to a gene. CDR3 region: CASSSGGQGAYEQYF. The CDR3 DNA follows: TGTGCCAGCAGCTCAGGCGGACAGGGGGCCTACGAGCAGTACTTC.

This clonotype was detected only a few times. The CDR3 reads CASSKSTPGTGAKNIQYF. The CDR3 DNA reads as TGTGCCAGTAGTAAGTCGACCCCCGGGACAGGGGCCAAAAACATTCAGTACTTC. V and J are TRBV19 and TRBJ2-4, with 9 bases matching TRBD1. Germline V lookup: CDR1 LNHDA, CDR2 SQIVND (reference sequence). CDR3 size: 18 residues. V lost 4 bases and J lost 1; bases outside the gene matches: 11. Together with reference TRBV19 and TRBJ2-4, the CDR3 gives the full variable domain: DGGITQSPKYLFRKEGQNVTLSCEQNLNHDAMYWYRQDPGQGLRLIYYSQIVNDFQKGDIAEGYSVSREKKESFPLTVTSAQKNPTAFYLCASSKSTPGTGAKNIQYFGAGTRLSVL.

Many counts were recorded for this clonotype. The chain couples TRBV12-3 or TRBV12-4 to TRBJ2-2; no reliable D call. V shed 8 bases and J shed 7 bases, with 5 bases lying between them. The CDR3 has 10 amino acids. The CDR3 DNA sequence: TGTGCCAGCTTCGACGGGGAGCTGTTTTTT. Encoded protein: CASFDGELFF.

This clonotype was observed many times. The genes are TRBV30 and TRBJ1-1; the D is unclear. The V end was cut by 5 bases, the J end by 0 bases, with 7 bases between. This CDR3 region has 12 residues. Germline loops: CDR1 GTSNPN, CDR2 SVGIG (reference sequence). This chain's CDR3 is CAWDGMNTEAFF. The CDR3 bases are TGTGCCTGGGACGGGATGAACACTGAAGCTTTCTTT.

The chain uses TRBV5-1 and TRBJ2-4, with 9 bases fitting TRBD1. Germline assignment: CDR1 SGHRS and CDR2 YFSETQ. V shed 7 bases and J 6 bases; nucleotides not matched to a gene: 8. This CDR3 is built from 14 residues. The CDR3 nucleotides read TGCGCCAGCTGCAAAACGACAGGGGGAAACATTCAGTACTTC. This codes for CASCKTTGGNIQYF.

This clonotype was counted a few times. V usage is TRBV4-1 and J usage is TRBJ2-7; TRBD1 is a possible D gene (6 bases). This CDR3 has 16 amino acids. From germline, CDR1 is MGHRA and CDR2 YSYEKL. Trimming cost V 1 base and J 4 bases, with 17 bases left between them. The CDR3 bases are TGCGCCAGCAGCCAAGTCTTCCAGGGGCTCCCTTACGAGCAGTACTTC. Its protein is CASSQVFQGLPYEQYF.

The V and J genes are TRBV20-1 and TRBJ1-1; no clear D gene. Trimming cost V 5 bases and J 9 bases, with 16 bases left between them. The CDR3 has 12 residues. Germline values: CDR1 DFQATT, CDR2 SNEGSKA (reference sequence). The CDR3 region is CSAPYRGTKAFF. The CDR3 DNA is TGCAGTGCTCCCTATCGGGGAACTAAAGCTTTCTTT.

There are a few counts of this clonotype. The V gene is TRBV28, the J gene TRBJ2-4; TRBD2 matches 14 bases. V was pared by 6 bases and J by 15 bases, with 13 bases of the junction left unmatched. The CDR3 spans 15 residues. The germline CDR1 and CDR2 sequences are MDHEN and SYDVKM. The CDR3 is CASRLAAGTSGGLYF. CDR3 in DNA: TGTGCCAGCAGGCTGGCCGCCGGGACTAGCGGGGGATTGTACTTC.

This clonotype was found many times. The chain combines TRBV20-1 with TRBJ2-5, with 7 bases aligning to TRBD1. CDR3 length: 14 amino acids. Trimming cost V 2 bases and J 5 bases; bases outside gene matches: 8. The germline V gene encodes CDR1 DFQATT and CDR2 SNEGSKA (reference sequence). The CDR3 coding sequence is TGCAGTGCTAGACTCTCTAACAGGGGCGAGACCCAGTACTTC. This codes for CSARLSNRGETQYF.

This clonotype was recorded many times. V gene TRBV7-8 combines with J gene TRBJ2-5; D is possibly TRBD1 (6 bases). V was cut by 1 base and J by 2 bases, with 11 bases left in between. Per germline, CDR1 SGHVS and CDR2 FQNEAQ. The CDR3 has 15 amino acids. CDR3 bases: TGTGCCAGCAGCTTAGGGTCCGGACAGCAAGAGACCCAGTACTTC. Its translation is CASSLGSGQQETQYF. Full variable domain (rest looked up from reference TRBV7-8 and TRBJ2-5): GAGVSQSPRYKVAKRGQDVALRCDPISGHVSLFWYQQALGQGPEFLTYFQNEAQLDKSGLPSDRFFAERPEGSVSTLKIQRTQQEDSAVYLCASSLGSGQQETQYFGPGTRLLVL.

This clonotype showed up many times. The CDR3 sequence: CASSLYTQQGAGGELFF. The DNA for the CDR3 is TGTGCCAGCAGCCTATACACCCAACAGGGGGCAGGCGGGGAGCTGTTTTTT. The rearrangement joins TRBV12-3 or TRBV12-4 to TRBJ2-2, with TRBD1 matching 9 bases. This CDR3 is built from 17 residues. J was trimmed by 7 bases and V by 6 bases; bases with no gene match: 15.

This clonotype has ten or more counts. This sequence joins TRBV12-3 or TRBV12-4 and TRBJ1-2, with 8 bases aligning to TRBD1. CDR3 length: 14 amino acids. The V gene end was trimmed by 5 bases and the J gene end by 4 bases; junction bases not matched to a gene: 6. CDR3 bases: TGTGCCAGCAGTACCCCGACAGGGGTCTATGGCTACACCTTC. Amino acids: CASSTPTGVYGYTF.

The sample holds many counts of this clonotype. The rearrangement uses TRBV6-2 or TRBV6-3 and TRBJ2-7; 7 bases agree with TRBD1. The V segment lost 8 bases and the J segment 3 bases; nucleotides outside the gene matches: 1. Per the germline V gene, CDR1 is MNHEY and CDR2 is SVGEGT. CDR3 size: 11 residues. The CDR3 spells CASWDSYEQYF. In DNA form, the CDR3 reads TGTGCCAGCTGGGACAGCTACGAGCAGTACTTC.

There are a few counts of this clonotype. The chain uses TRBV4-2 and TRBJ2-7, with D possibly matching TRBD1 (5 bases). Trimming shortened V by 2 bases and J by 3 bases, and 26 bases separated the two germline ends. Per the germline V gene, CDR1 is LGHNA and CDR2 is YNFKEQ. CDR3 length: 19 residues. This CDR3 reads CASSQSTLGRSRANYEQYF. In DNA form, the CDR3 reads TGTGCCAGCAGCCAATCGACGCTGGGGCGCTCCAGAGCCAACTACGAGCAGTACTTC.

The chain combines TRBV6-5 with TRBJ1-3, with 8 bases that match TRBD1. The CDR3 has 16 residues. The germline V gene has CDR1 MNHEY and CDR2 SVGAGI. The ends lost 0 bases at V and 4 bases at J; junction bases unmatched: 5. CDR3 sequence: CASSYSNQGAGNTIYF. The DNA of the CDR3 is TGTGCCAGCAGTTACTCGAATCAGGGGGCGGGAAACACCATATATTTT.

This clonotype was counted at least ten times. This chain connects TRBV20-1 to TRBJ2-5; D tentatively fits TRBD1 or TRBD2 (5 bases each). V was clipped by 3 bases and J by 1 base, with 6 bases between them. Per the germline V gene, CDR1 is DFQATT and CDR2 is SNEGSKA (reference sequence). CDR3 size: 12 residues. The CDR3 is CSARGVQETQYF. The CDR3 DNA follows: TGCAGTGCTAGGGGGGTCCAAGAGACCCAGTACTTC.

This clonotype was observed many times. This chain links TRBV4-2 with TRBJ1-2; TRBD1 might be the D (5 bases). Germline-derived CDR1 and CDR2 are LGHNA and YNFKEQ. V lost 5 bases, J lost 2 bases, and 12 bases lay in between. The CDR3 totals 14 residues. The CDR3 spells CASSAARENYGYTF. The CDR3 bases are TGTGCCAGCAGCGCCGCCAGGGAAAACTATGGCTACACCTTC.